This TCR beta chain was captured by sequencing in a study of tumor-infiltrating lymphocytes in primary liver carcinoma. Study outcomes and limitations: Tumor region pairs outstripped tumor-adjacent and tumor-blood pairs in overlap. Only about 7-24% of top clones were detected in each of the five tumor regions.

To note about this clonotype: Antigen: not known. With a much larger clone just one base away, this may be a read error.

Total RNA (approximately 500 ng) served as template for TCR beta cDNA synthesis primed by a constant-region primer. Sequencing libraries for TCR beta derived from three nested multiplex PCR rounds that used slightly modified ARM-PCR. A C-beta reverse primer and TRBV1-TRBV30 forward primers served in each of the first two PCR rounds, at 9 to 11 cycles apiece. TCRdb processed the multiplex PCR reads anew with MiXCR; each CDR3 protein has one entry. Of tens of thousands of distinct CDR3 sequences listed, nearly 80% are singletons. This CDR3 region has 14 residues. Total RNA and DNA came together from around 18-30 mg of bulk tissue without cell sorting.

The chain recombines TRBV12-3 or TRBV12-4 with TRBJ1-1, with a weak D call TRBD1 (6 bases). The sequenced sample was liver tumor tissue from sampling region 3. The subset denotes: tumor region T3, left-lateral pole. The receptor's source is a man aged 40-49 years with primary liver carcinoma and hepatitis B virus infection. CDR3 nucleotides: TGTACCAGCAGTTTCCAGGGGATGAACACTGAAGCTTCCTTT. It yields the protein CTSSFQGMNTEASF.